These 18 T cell receptor beta chains share one sample of origin, sequenced in a study of T cells after yellow fever vaccination. TCRdb passed the 5' RACE reads through MiXCR, listing each CDR3 protein once. Among 300,000 to 450,000 distinct CDR3 sequences, roughly 7.5% were seen once, and the ten largest hold around 17%. The source was PBMCs, collected about 41 days after the first yellow fever vaccination. These TCRs come from a young man who received the YFV17D yellow fever vaccine.

The rearrangement joins TRBV24-1 to TRBJ1-4; D might be TRBD1 (5 bases). The V end was cut by 6 bases, the J end by 7 bases, with 11 bases between. The CDR3 extends over 13 amino acids. Germline CDR1 and CDR2: KGHDR and SFDVKD. CDR3 sequence: CATSPGASEKLFF. For the CDR3, the DNA is TGTGCCACCAGTCCCGGGGCGAGTGAAAAACTGTTTTTT.

The chain uses TRBV19 and TRBJ1-1, with TRBD1 as a possible D gene (5 bases). With 8 bases removed from V and 4 bases from J, the gap between germline ends came to 14 bases. The germline CDR1 and CDR2 sequences are LNHDA and SQIVND (reference sequence). CDR3 size: 13 residues. CDR3 in amino acids: CASSGVVGTEAFF. For the CDR3, the DNA is TGTGCCAGTTCGGGGGTGGTCGGCACTGAAGCTTTCTTT.

This clonotype was picked up many times. This sequence joins TRBV6-5 and TRBJ2-4; possible D gene TRBD2, 5 bases. V was shortened by 0 bases and J by 2 bases, with 11 bases between the two germline ends. The CDR3 extends over 16 amino acids. Germline loops: CDR1 MNHEY, CDR2 SVGAGI. The chain's CDR3 is CASSYSSRGTKNIQYF. DNA of the CDR3: TGTGCCAGCAGTTACTCGTCCCGGGGAACCAAAAACATTCAGTACTTC.

This rearrangement joins TRBV7-2 to TRBJ2-2; D might be TRBD1 or TRBD2, each matching 6 bases. This CDR3 has 15 amino acids. The germline V and J ends were trimmed by 5 bases and 6 bases, with 16 bases remaining between them. Germline assignment: CDR1 SGHTA and CDR2 FQGNSA. CDR3 amino acids: CASSPSQGGAGELFF. In DNA form, the CDR3 reads TGTGCCAGCAGCCCCTCACAGGGAGGAGCCGGGGAGCTGTTTTTT.

This clonotype has only a few counts. The J gene is TRBJ2-7, the V gene TRBV20-1; 9 bases are shared with TRBD2. From germline, CDR1 is DFQATT and CDR2 SNEGSKA (reference sequence). Trimming removed 1 base from V and 3 bases from J; junction bases left unmatched: 7. This CDR3 spans 15 amino acids. CDR3 DNA: TGCAGTGCTAGAGCCTCTAGCGGGGCCCTCTACGAGCAGTACTTC. Its protein is CSARASSGALYEQYF.

This clonotype was counted a few times. The chain uses TRBV20-1 and TRBJ1-3; D gene ambiguous. CDR3 size: 14 residues. Germline V gene lookup returns CDR1 DFQATT and CDR2 SNEGSKA (reference sequence). The germline V and J ends were trimmed by 6 bases and 8 bases, with 20 bases remaining between them. The CDR3, as DNA: TGCAGTGCGCAAACCCCGGGAGCCCGGGACACCATATATTTT. It encodes CSAQTPGARDTIYF.

This clonotype has only a few counts. The DNA for the CDR3 is TGCAGTGCTAGACCCCGGACCCTTGCGAAAGAGACCCAGTACTTC. It codes for CSARPRTLAKETQYF. The genes are TRBV20-1 and TRBJ2-5; D call uncertain. Germline CDR1 reads DFQATT; CDR2 reads SNEGSKA (reference sequence). This CDR3 is built from 15 residues. V was clipped by 2 bases and J by 3 bases, with 16 bases between them.

The chain links TRBV5-1 to TRBJ2-7; no clear D gene. V was shortened by 0 bases and J by 3 bases, with 10 bases between the two germline ends. CDR3 length: 14 amino acids. The V gene's germline CDR1 is SGHRS and CDR2 YFSETQ. The chain's CDR3 is CASSLESLVYEQYF. CDR3 bases: TGCGCCAGCAGCTTGGAATCCCTAGTCTACGAGCAGTACTTC. Variable domain in full (rest from reference TRBV5-1 and TRBJ2-7): KAGVTQTPRYLIKTRGQQVTLSCSPISGHRSVSWYQQTPGQGLQFLFEYFSETQRNKGNFPGRFSGRQFSNSRSEMNVSTLELGDSALYLCASSLESLVYEQYFGPGTRLTVT.

This clonotype was counted a few times. The chain recombines TRBV11-1 with TRBJ2-5; possible D gene TRBD1, 5 bases. Germline CDR1 is SGHAT and CDR2 is FQDESV (reference sequence). V lost 2 bases and J lost 5, with 15 bases in between. CDR3 length: 15 amino acids. CDR3: CASSLSGQGRETQYF. The CDR3 DNA reads TGTGCCAGCAGCTTATCTGGGCAGGGAAGGGAGACCCAGTACTTC.

The rearrangement joins TRBV6-5 to TRBJ2-6; 7 nucleotides agree with TRBD2. The CDR3 has 19 residues. The V segment lost 4 bases and the J segment 1 base; nucleotides outside the gene matches: 13. Germline loops: CDR1 MNHEY, CDR2 SVGAGI. CDR3 nucleotide sequence: TGTGCCAGCAGTTCATATCCCCTTGGGGAGGGGTCTGGGGCCAACGTCCTGACTTTC. Protein: CASSSYPLGEGSGANVLTF.

The V and J genes are TRBV7-9 and TRBJ2-1, with 8 bases lining up with TRBD1. Germline CDR1 and CDR2: SEHNR and FQNEAQ (reference sequence). V gave up 4 bases and J gave up 3 bases; unmatched junction bases: 11. There are 17 residues in the CDR3. The CDR3 DNA reads TGTGCCAGCAGCTCGGAGGGGCAGGGGGCCCTCTACAATGAGCAGTTCTTC. Its protein is CASSSEGQGALYNEQFF.

The chain combines TRBV5-1 with TRBJ1-4, with TRBD1 matching over 8 bases. The CDR3 has 17 residues. Germline V lookup: CDR1 SGHRS, CDR2 YFSETQ. Losses at the gene ends were 0 bases for V and 10 bases for J; bases not matched to a gene: 14. CDR3 loop: CASSLAPRQGTPRKLFF. DNA of the CDR3: TGCGCCAGCAGCTTGGCCCCGAGACAGGGGACTCCCCGAAAACTGTTTTTT.

V and J are TRBV25-1 and TRBJ2-1, with D unclear. V gave up 3 bases and J gave up 0 bases, with 9 bases separating them. Germline loops: CDR1 MGHDK, CDR2 SYGVNS. This CDR3 comprises 15 residues. DNA for the CDR3: TGTGCCAGCAGTGACGACGGATTCTCCTACAATGAGCAGTTCTTC. Translation gives CASSDDGFSYNEQFF.

The genes are TRBV7-6 and TRBJ2-2; D is unclear. Germline V gene sequence: CDR1 SGHVS, CDR2 FNYEAQ. The CDR3 has 15 residues. The V and J ends lost 1 base and 7 bases respectively, with 13 bases between them. CDR3 sequence (DNA): TGTGCCAGCAGCTTAGGGCCCCTCTTGGGCGGGGAGCTGTTTTTT. Translated, it gives CASSLGPLLGGELFF.

This clonotype was recorded a few times. The gene calls are TRBV11-2 and TRBJ2-1; 10 nucleotides align to TRBD2. The V gene's germline CDR1 is SGHAT and CDR2 FQNNGV. The J segment lost 7 bases and the V segment lost 10 bases, leaving 7 bases of the junction unmatched. The CDR3 contains 13 residues. CDR3 DNA: TGTGCCACCACTAGCGGGGCGATAAATGAGCAGTTCTTC. Protein product: CATTSGAINEQFF.

This clonotype was seen a few times. Since a much larger clone is just one base distant, this may be a read error. The chain has TRBV21-1 and TRBJ2-6. TRBV21-1 is recorded as a pseudogene. The CDR3 length is 13 residues. The CDR3 here is CASGPSGANVLTF. In DNA, the CDR3 is TGTGCCAGCGGCCCCTCTGGGGCCAACGTCCTGACTTTC.

This rearrangement joins TRBV9 to TRBJ2-1; TRBD1 matches 11 bases. The J segment lost 9 bases and the V segment lost 0 bases, leaving 11 bases of the junction unmatched. Germline values: CDR1 SGDLS, CDR2 YYNGEE. This CDR3 has 17 amino acids. The CDR3 DNA follows: TGTGCCAGCAGCGTAGGGGGGGGACAGGGGGTATATGGTGAGCAGTTCTTC. Amino acids: CASSVGGGQGVYGEQFF.

This clonotype was picked up a small number of times. The V gene is TRBV7-9, the J gene TRBJ1-2, with TRBD1 matching 9 bases. This CDR3 is 15 amino acids long. Germline lookup yields CDR1 SEHNR and CDR2 FQNEAQ (reference sequence). Losses at the gene ends were 4 bases for V and 4 bases for J; bases not matched to a gene: 7. CDR3 in amino acids: CASSSGQGESYGYTF. The CDR3 DNA reads as TGTGCCAGCAGCTCGGGACAGGGTGAGAGCTATGGCTACACCTTC.